This note documents a single T cell receptor (beta chain) sequence. CDR1 is MNHNY and CDR2 is SVGAGI in the germline V gene (reference sequence). V dropped 6 bases and J dropped 3 bases, with 11 bases sitting between them. This CDR3 comprises 13 residues. This sample was taken from a study of blood T cell repertoires in COVID-19. In the study overall: Spain, Italy and the United States supplied samples that represented acute and convalescent COVID-19. T cells, B-cell-depleted T cells, or PBMCs supplied cDNA or gDNA.

Original processing methods: Reference gene primer amplification yielded estimated nucleated cell counts. Assay used: immunoSEQ multiplex PCR; TCRdb lists only in-frame clones, some missing. The V and J calls and clone size are taken from that table; D and trimming were inferred from the DNA. The data show some 95,000 clones, 60% to 85% seen once. Sequenced input: peripheral blood. The receptor comes from a middle-aged man who had recovered from COVID-19. This chain uses TRBV6-6 with TRBJ1-1, with D uncertain. CDR3 in amino acids: CASRSGGYTEAFF. Written as DNA, the CDR3 is TGTGCCAGCAGATCAGGAGGCTACACTGAAGCTTTCTTT.